A single sample is the source of the 32 T cell receptor beta chains below, sequenced in a study of CD8+CD57+ T cells in acquired aplastic anemia. Template material for TCR beta VDJ and CDR3 profiling consisted of genomic DNA. From the reads, TCRdb called clonotypes with MiXCR, one entry per CDR3 protein. The table records about 170,000 distinct CDR3 sequences, around 60% of them present only once. The sequenced sample was sorted CD4+, CD8+, or CD8+CD57+ T cells (not recorded which) from PBMCs. These TCRs come from a human donor in good health.

The chain has TRBV7-2 and TRBJ1-5; 7 nucleotides line up with TRBD1. In germline, CDR1 is SGHTA, CDR2 FQGNSA. The CDR3 contains 14 residues. The trim removed 5 bases at V and 5 bases at J, leaving 6 bases unmatched. CDR3 sequence (DNA): TGTGCCAGCAGCCACAGAGGGACAGATCAGCCCCAGCATTTT. Translation gives CASSHRGTDQPQHF. The variable domain in full, completed from reference TRBV7-2 and TRBJ1-5, reads GAGVSQSPSNKVTEKGKDVELRCDPISGHTALYWYRQSLGQGLEFLIYFQGNSAPDKSGLPSDRFSAERTGGSVSTLTIQRTQQEDSAVYLCASSHRGTDQPQHFGDGTRLSIL.

Remarks on this clonotype: One end of the junction does not line up with germline, which may come from a read error. This rearrangement joins TRBV29-1 to TRBJ2-1, with TRBD1 matching 8 bases. The germline V gene encodes CDR1 SQVTM and CDR2 ANQGSEA. The CDR3 covers 15 residues. The CDR3 loop is CGVEADRGSYNEQFF. The CDR3 region has the DNA TGCGGCGTTGAAGCCGACAGGGGTTCCTACAATGAGCAGTTCTTC.

The V and J genes are TRBV5-6 and TRBJ1-5; weak D call: TRBD1 (5 bases). The germline V and J ends were trimmed by 2 bases and 7 bases, with 10 bases remaining between them. Germline CDR1 SGHDT, CDR2 YYEEEE. This CDR3 spans 13 amino acids. The CDR3 is CASSLERGQPQHF. In nucleotides, the CDR3 is TGTGCCAGCAGCTTAGAAAGGGGCCAGCCCCAGCATTTT.

A word on this clonotype: One end of the junction is discordant with germline, which a read error may explain. The V gene is TRBV10-3, the J gene TRBJ2-1; the match to TRBD1 covers 9 bases. The CDR3 runs to 15 residues. Germline V gene data show CDR1 as ENHRY and CDR2 as SYGVKD. This chain's CDR3 is CATSDGGDRDHEQFF. The CDR3 coding sequence is TGTGCCACCAGTGATGGGGGGGACAGGGACCATGAGCAGTTCTTC.

The V gene is TRBV7-6, the J gene TRBJ2-2; no firm D call. Germline-derived CDR1 and CDR2 are SGHVS and FNYEAQ. The CDR3 is 15 amino acids. V was pared by 5 bases and J by 3 bases, with 13 bases between. The CDR3 protein is CASSLEPEDTGELFF. CDR3 DNA sequence: TGTGCCAGCAGCCTCGAGCCCGAGGACACCGGGGAGCTGTTTTTT.

A few counts support this clonotype. The chain uses TRBV7-8 and TRBJ1-2; D might be TRBD1 (5 bases). Between the trimmed V and J ends, which lost 1 base and 4 bases, there was a span of 16 bases. Germline V gene lookup returns CDR1 SGHVS and CDR2 FQNEAQ. The CDR3 spans 16 residues. CDR3 in DNA: TGTGCCAGCAGCTTAGTATCCGGGGGAGGTAGCTATGGCTACACCTTC. Its translation is CASSLVSGGGSYGYTF.

V is TRBV2 and J is TRBJ2-7; the match to TRBD1 covers 10 bases. The CDR3 has 14 residues. V shed 8 bases and J 5 bases; nucleotides not matched to a gene: 9. Germline CDR1 and CDR2: SNHLY and FYNNEI. The CDR3 sequence: CASRKGQGFHEQYF. DNA for the CDR3: TGTGCCAGCCGTAAGGGACAGGGGTTCCACGAGCAGTACTTC.

This chain joins TRBV15 and TRBJ1-6; D gene uncertain. Germline CDR1 reads LNHNV; CDR2 reads YYDKDF (reference sequence). The CDR3 has 14 amino acids. With 6 bases removed from V and 1 base from J, the gap between germline ends came to 7 bases. The CDR3 nucleotides are TGTGCCACCAGTCCCGTTTCCTATAATTCACCCCTCCACTTT. It specifies CATSPVSYNSPLHF.

The CDR3 is CASSLGASGGTSYEQYF. In DNA, the CDR3 is TGTGCCAGCAGCTTAGGAGCTAGCGGGGGTACTTCCTACGAGCAGTACTTC. The chain joins TRBV7-6 to TRBJ2-7; 10 bases align to TRBD2. Trimming cost V 1 base and J 1 base; bases outside gene matches: 7. This CDR3 is 17 amino acids long. Germline V gives CDR1 SGHVS, CDR2 FNYEAQ.

The chain links TRBV7-9 to TRBJ2-7, with TRBD2 as a possible D gene (6 bases). V was shortened by 4 bases and J by 2 bases, with 12 bases between the two germline ends. The CDR3 covers 14 residues. The V gene's germline CDR1 is SEHNR and CDR2 FQNEAQ (reference sequence). The CDR3: CASSSGTFAYEQYF. In DNA, the CDR3 is TGTGCCAGCAGCTCAGGGACTTTTGCCTACGAGCAGTACTTC.

This sequence joins TRBV20-1 and TRBJ2-1, with D possibly TRBD2 on 6 matching bases. V was shortened by 3 bases and J by 7 bases, with 22 bases between the two germline ends. The germline V gene has CDR1 DFQATT and CDR2 SNEGSKA (reference sequence). CDR3 length equals 16 residues. CDR3 in amino acids: CSASERLVRVSNEQFF. CDR3 DNA sequence: TGCAGTGCTAGTGAACGACTAGTAAGGGTTTCGAATGAGCAGTTCTTC.

The chain combines TRBV11-2 with TRBJ1-1, with TRBD1 as a possible D gene (6 bases). Trimming pared 1 base from V and 3 bases from J, leaving 12 bases between. The CDR3 sequence is 15 residues long. The germline CDR1 and CDR2 sequences are SGHAT and FQNNGV. CDR3 DNA: TGTGCCAGCAGCTTAGTATGGGCAGGGGACACTGAAGCTTTCTTT. This encodes CASSLVWAGDTEAFF.

This chain connects TRBV7-2 to TRBJ2-3, with 8 bases that match TRBD2. V dropped 2 bases and J dropped 3; count of bases not matched to a gene: 4. The length of the CDR3 is 15 residues. Germline loops: CDR1 SGHTA, CDR2 FQGNSA. CDR3 sequence reads: CASSLSGSRTDTQYF. CDR3 nucleotides: TGTGCCAGCAGCTTAAGCGGGAGTAGGACAGATACGCAGTATTTT. Drawing the rest from reference TRBV7-2 and TRBJ2-3, the complete variable domain is GAGVSQSPSNKVTEKGKDVELRCDPISGHTALYWYRQSLGQGLEFLIYFQGNSAPDKSGLPSDRFSAERTGGSVSTLTIQRTQQEDSAVYLCASSLSGSRTDTQYFGPGTRLTVL.

CDR3 region: CSLVSGGADTQYF. In DNA, the CDR3 is TGCAGCTTGGTCAGCGGGGGAGCAGATACGCAGTATTTT. The chain employs TRBV29-1 and TRBJ2-3, with 8 bases lining up with TRBD2. The germline V gene has CDR1 SQVTM and CDR2 ANQGSEA. The J segment lost 4 bases and the V segment lost 8 bases, leaving 8 bases of the junction unmatched. This CDR3 comprises 13 residues.

Worth noting for this clonotype: An end of the junction differs from the germline gene, which may be a read error. V usage is TRBV7-8 and J usage is TRBJ2-7; 7 nucleotides align to TRBD2. The length of the CDR3 is 15 residues. Germline V lookup: CDR1 SGHVS, CDR2 FQNEAQ. CDR3 residues: CASSQVLAATYEQYF. CDR3 coding DNA: TGCGCCAGCAGCCAAGTTCTAGCGGCCACTTACGAGCAGTACTTC.

The chain has TRBV24-1 and TRBJ1-5, with 9 bases fitting TRBD1. The germline gives CDR1 KGHDR, CDR2 SFDVKD. This CDR3 is 15 amino acids long. With 4 bases clipped from V and 5 bases from J, the junction kept 5 bases outside the gene matches. CDR3 loop: CATSEGQGAHQPQHF. The CDR3 DNA sequence: TGTGCCACCAGTGAGGGACAGGGCGCCCATCAGCCCCAGCATTTT.

The chain has TRBV2 and TRBJ2-3; 9 bases are shared with TRBD1. J lost 1 base, V lost 7 bases, and 9 bases had no gene match. Germline CDR1 is SNHLY and CDR2 is FYNNEI. The CDR3 extends over 16 amino acids. The CDR3 spells CASKKDRGGGTDTQYF. DNA of the CDR3: TGTGCCAGCAAGAAGGACAGGGGAGGGGGCACAGATACGCAGTATTTT.

V is TRBV2 and J is TRBJ2-7, with 7 bases fitting TRBD1. The CDR3 is made up of 14 amino acids. Germline lookup yields CDR1 SNHLY and CDR2 FYNNEI. The V gene end was trimmed by 5 bases and the J gene end by 5 bases; junction bases not matched to a gene: 9. In DNA form, the CDR3 reads TGTGCCAGCAGTTACAACCGGGACAGTGACGAGCAGTACTTC. This encodes CASSYNRDSDEQYF.

V is TRBV7-3 and J is TRBJ2-1; 9 bases align to TRBD2. CDR1 and CDR2 (germline): SGHTA, FQGTGA. V lost 3 bases, J lost 7 bases, and 10 bases stayed unmatched. The CDR3 is 16 amino acids. CDR3: CASSLGGGGARNEQFF. CDR3 nucleotide sequence: TGTGCCAGCAGCTTGGGGGGCGGGGGGGCCCGAAATGAGCAGTTCTTC.

The chain links TRBV11-3 to TRBJ2-7, with 7 bases matching TRBD2. The CDR3 runs 13 residues. V dropped 6 bases and J dropped 6; count of bases not matched to a gene: 8. Germline V lookup: CDR1 SGHNT, CDR2 YENEEA. The CDR3 loop is CASRAAGNGEQYF. CDR3 coding DNA: TGTGCCAGCAGAGCAGCGGGGAACGGCGAGCAGTACTTC.

This chain uses TRBV24-1 with TRBJ2-2; 7 nucleotides line up with TRBD2. This CDR3 has 15 residues. Trimming removed 5 bases from V and 1 base from J; junction bases left unmatched: 3. The germline V gene has CDR1 KGHDR and CDR2 SFDVKD. The CDR3 reads CATSASSGNTGELFF. In DNA, the CDR3 is TGTGCCACCAGTGCTTCTAGCGGGAACACCGGGGAGCTGTTTTTT.

The chain combines TRBV7-9 with TRBJ2-2; D not resolved. Trimming removed 4 bases from V and 5 bases from J, with 5 bases in between. CDR3 size: 12 residues. The germline CDR1 and CDR2 sequences are SEHNR and FQNEAQ (reference sequence). CDR3 nucleotides: TGTGCCAGCAGCTCCGAAACCGGGGAGCTGTTTTTT. The encoded protein is CASSSETGELFF.

This clonotype was picked up one time. This chain connects TRBV7-8 to TRBJ2-5, with a tentative D call TRBD2 (6 bases). The CDR3 runs to 14 residues. Germline CDR1 SGHVS, CDR2 FQNEAQ. Trimming removed 5 bases from V and 2 bases from J, with 12 bases in between. The CDR3 DNA sequence: TGTGCCAGCAGCCCGGGGACTCATCAAGAGACCCAGTACTTC. Encoded protein: CASSPGTHQETQYF. The full variable domain, rest sourced from reference TRBV7-8 and TRBJ2-5, is GAGVSQSPRYKVAKRGQDVALRCDPISGHVSLFWYQQALGQGPEFLTYFQNEAQLDKSGLPSDRFFAERPEGSVSTLKIQRTQQEDSAVYLCASSPGTHQETQYFGPGTRLLVL.

The chain links TRBV10-2 to TRBJ2-7, with D tentatively TRBD2 (5 bases). Germline assignment: CDR1 WSHSY and CDR2 SAAADI. The CDR3 is made up of 13 amino acids. With 2 bases removed from V and 7 bases from J, the gap between germline ends came to 12 bases. The chain's CDR3 is CASSEHSPGEQYF. The CDR3 DNA is TGCGCCAGCAGTGAGCACTCACCGGGGGAGCAGTACTTC.

This clonotype was counted once. V gene TRBV7-2 combines with J gene TRBJ1-5; 7 bases fit TRBD1. The CDR3 totals 14 residues. The trim removed 1 base at V and 14 bases at J, leaving 11 bases unmatched. CDR1 is SGHTA and CDR2 is FQGNSA in the germline V gene. CDR3 in DNA: TGTGCCAGCAGCTTAGTCTTAGGGGACAGCTACGAGCATTTT. Translated, it gives CASSLVLGDSYEHF.

The V and J genes are TRBV4-2 and TRBJ2-6; D gene ambiguous. The germline V gene encodes CDR1 LGHNA and CDR2 YNFKEQ. The CDR3 is 15 amino acids. Between the trimmed V and J ends, which lost 0 bases and 0 bases, there was a span of 3 bases. The CDR3 reads CASSQEDSGANVLTF. The DNA of the CDR3 is TGTGCCAGCAGCCAAGAGGACTCTGGGGCCAACGTCCTGACTTTC.

In the case of this clonotype: Germline and junction disagree at one end, which may indicate a read error. CDR3 coding DNA: TGCAGTGTACACGCTACTCGTTATGAATCTTTCTTT. Its protein is CSVHATRYESFF. The rearrangement links TRBV20-1 to TRBJ1-1; D is unclear. This CDR3 is 12 amino acids long. CDR1 and CDR2 (germline): DFQATT, SNEGSKA (reference sequence).

This chain uses TRBV2 with TRBJ2-5; D is ambiguous. The CDR3 runs to 15 residues. Germline CDR1 SNHLY, CDR2 FYNNEI. V lost 6 bases, J lost 2 bases, and 16 bases lay in between. CDR3 protein: CASREQLTRQETQYF. CDR3 DNA sequence: TGTGCCAGCAGGGAACAGTTGACCCGTCAAGAGACCCAGTACTTC.

This clonotype was observed many times. The chain carries TRBV24-1 and TRBJ2-4; 11 nucleotides match TRBD2. Germline V gene sequence: CDR1 KGHDR, CDR2 SFDVKD. V gave up 5 bases and J gave up 5 bases; unmatched junction bases: 4. CDR3 length equals 15 residues. CDR3 nucleotide sequence: TGTGCCACCAGTGTCCAGACTAGCGGGGAAAACATTCAGTACTTC. Protein product: CATSVQTSGENIQYF.

The chain joins TRBV7-9 to TRBJ2-1; D unresolved. Germline V CDR1 and CDR2: SEHNR, FQNEAQ (reference sequence). CDR3 length equals 13 residues. Trimming removed 2 bases from V and 7 bases from J, with 9 bases in between. The CDR3 here is CASSLTWRNEQFF. CDR3 sequence (DNA): TGTGCCAGCAGCTTAACCTGGCGGAATGAGCAGTTCTTC.

This clonotype was found many times. V and J are TRBV9 and TRBJ2-1; D is tentatively TRBD1 or TRBD2 (5 bases each). The CDR3 loop spans 15 amino acids. Germline V gene sequence: CDR1 SGDLS, CDR2 YYNGEE. Trimming left V 2 bases short and J 3 bases short, with 12 bases between. The CDR3 here is CASSVGGHFYNEQFF. CDR3 sequence (DNA): TGTGCCAGCAGCGTTGGAGGACATTTCTACAATGAGCAGTTCTTC.

At least ten counts were recorded for this clonotype. This chain uses TRBV15 with TRBJ2-3; 9 nucleotides line up with TRBD2. The CDR3 runs 19 residues. Trimming at V came to 1 base and at J to 2 bases, leaving 13 bases not matched to a gene. Looked up from germline, CDR1 is LNHNV and CDR2 is YYDKDF (reference sequence). This CDR3 is CATSRARGRAKYTTDTQYF. CDR3 sequence (DNA): TGTGCCACCAGCAGAGCCCGCGGGAGGGCCAAGTACACCACAGATACGCAGTATTTT.